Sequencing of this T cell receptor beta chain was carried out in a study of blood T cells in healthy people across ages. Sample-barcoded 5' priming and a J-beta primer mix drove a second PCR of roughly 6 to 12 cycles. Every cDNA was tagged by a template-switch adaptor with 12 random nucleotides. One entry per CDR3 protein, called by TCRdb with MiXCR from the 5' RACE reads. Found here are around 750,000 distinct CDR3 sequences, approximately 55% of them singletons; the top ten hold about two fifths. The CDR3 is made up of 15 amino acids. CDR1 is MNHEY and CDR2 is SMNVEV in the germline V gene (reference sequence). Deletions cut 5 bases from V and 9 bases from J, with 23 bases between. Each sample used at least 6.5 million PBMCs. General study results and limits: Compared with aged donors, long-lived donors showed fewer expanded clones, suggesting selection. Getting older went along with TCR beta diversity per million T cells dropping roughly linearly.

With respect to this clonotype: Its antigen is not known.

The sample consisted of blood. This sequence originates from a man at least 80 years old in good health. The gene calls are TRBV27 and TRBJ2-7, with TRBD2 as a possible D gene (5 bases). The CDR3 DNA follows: TGTGCCAGCAGTGTACCGGAGGTGGGGTCCGGCGGGCAGTACTTC. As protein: CASSVPEVGSGGQYF.